The rows below give T cell receptor beta chains drawn from one sample of a study of cytomegalovirus exposure and HLA in healthy donors. Repertoires were generated with immunoSEQ multiplex PCR, while TCRdb's copy carries only in-frame clones and drops some. The sample includes some 210,000 clones, 83% of them seen just once. Material: PBMCs. These receptors were taken from a woman younger than 30 in good health and CMV-seronegative. CDR3s include the opening cysteine and the closing phenylalanine or tryptophan. Fields, in order: V gene, D gene, J gene, clone size, CDR3 protein, CDR3 DNA. D genes are given only for firm matches. The size field is filled for only some rows; it gives once, few, many or a size class.

V gene: TRBV28; D gene: NA; J gene: TRBJ1-1; clone size: NA; CDR3 protein: CASKLLRLNTEAFF; CDR3 DNA: TGTGCCAGCAAACTGCTACGCTTGAACACTGAAGCTTTCTTT
V gene: TRBV5-1; D gene: TRBD1; J gene: TRBJ2-5; clone size: NA; CDR3 protein: CASSLTGGVETQYF; CDR3 DNA: TGCGCCAGCAGCTTGACAGGGGGTGTTGAGACCCAGTACTTC
V gene: TRBV11-2; D gene: NA; J gene: TRBJ2-3; clone size: NA; CDR3 protein: CASSLSPLNPDTQYF; CDR3 DNA: TGTGCCAGCAGCTTAAGCCCCCTGAACCCAGATACGCAGTATTTT
V gene: TRBV27; D gene: TRBD2; J gene: TRBJ2-7; clone size: NA; CDR3 protein: CASSRAGTSGGASYEQYF; CDR3 DNA: TGTGCCAGCAGTCGCGCCGGGACTAGCGGGGGGGCGTCCTACGAGCAGTACTTC
V gene: TRBV30; D gene: NA; J gene: TRBJ2-1; clone size: NA; CDR3 protein: CAWISGGSYNEQFF; CDR3 DNA: TGTGCCTGGATTTCAGGGGGGTCCTACAATGAGCAGTTCTTC
V gene: TRBV9; D gene: NA; J gene: TRBJ2-3; clone size: NA; CDR3 protein: CASSPQGLRDTQYF; CDR3 DNA: TGTGCCAGCAGCCCCCAGGGATTGAGAGATACGCAGTATTTT
V gene: TRBV5-1; D gene: TRBD2; J gene: TRBJ2-1; clone size: NA; CDR3 protein: CASSKGLAGYNEQFF; CDR3 DNA: TGCGCCAGCAGCAAAGGACTAGCAGGATACAATGAGCAGTTCTTC
V gene: TRBV10-3; D gene: NA; J gene: TRBJ1-1; clone size: NA; CDR3 protein: CAISILEGENTEAFF; CDR3 DNA: TGTGCCATCAGTATACTTGAAGGGGAGAACACTGAAGCTTTCTTT
V gene: TRBV5-1; D gene: NA; J gene: TRBJ1-1; clone size: NA; CDR3 protein: CASSLVGENTEAFF; CDR3 DNA: TGCGCCAGCAGCTTGGTTGGTGAGAACACTGAAGCTTTCTTT
V gene: TRBV19; D gene: NA; J gene: TRBJ2-7; clone size: NA; CDR3 protein: CASSIDFAETYEQYF; CDR3 DNA: TGTGCCAGTAGTATAGATTTCGCGGAAACCTACGAGCAGTACTTC
V gene: TRBV30; D gene: TRBD1; J gene: TRBJ1-2; clone size: NA; CDR3 protein: CASDRGNRYGYTF; CDR3 DNA: TGTGCCTCGGACAGGGGTAACCGCTATGGCTACACCTTC
V gene: TRBV28; D gene: NA; J gene: TRBJ1-2; clone size: NA; CDR3 protein: CASLSRADGYTF; CDR3 DNA: TGTGCCAGCTTGTCCAGGGCCGATGGCTACACCTTC
V gene: TRBV7-6; D gene: NA; J gene: TRBJ1-5; clone size: few; CDR3 protein: CASSLGGTQPQHF; CDR3 DNA: TGTGCCAGCAGCTTAGGTGGGACGCAGCCCCAGCATTTT
V gene: TRBV30; D gene: TRBD1; J gene: TRBJ2-7; clone size: NA; CDR3 protein: CAWSVLQGVSYEQYF; CDR3 DNA: TGTGCCTGGAGTGTACTACAGGGGGTATCCTACGAGCAGTACTTC
V gene: TRBV7-9; D gene: NA; J gene: TRBJ2-7; clone size: NA; CDR3 protein: CASSLVGFLGEQYF; CDR3 DNA: TGTGCCAGCAGCTTAGTTGGGTTCCTTGGCGAGCAGTACTTC
V gene: TRBV19; D gene: NA; J gene: TRBJ1-5; clone size: NA; CDR3 protein: CASSGGSGTSGQPQHF; CDR3 DNA: TGTGCCAGTAGTGGGGGATCCGGTACGAGCGGTCAGCCCCAGCATTTT
V gene: TRBV20-1; D gene: TRBD1; J gene: TRBJ1-1; clone size: NA; CDR3 protein: CSAYKDRPHF; CDR3 DNA: TGCAGTGCTTATAAGGACAGGCCCCACTTT
V gene: TRBV30; D gene: NA; J gene: TRBJ2-3; clone size: NA; CDR3 protein: CAWVAGTPNTDTQYF; CDR3 DNA: TGTGCCTGGGTTGCCGGGACCCCTAACACAGATACGCAGTATTTT
V gene: TRBV10-1; D gene: TRBD1; J gene: TRBJ1-5; clone size: NA; CDR3 protein: CASSDGQGVNQPQHF; CDR3 DNA: TGCGCCAGCAGTGACGGACAGGGGGTCAATCAGCCCCAGCATTTT
V gene: TRBV2; D gene: TRBD1; J gene: TRBJ1-1; clone size: NA; CDR3 protein: CASRTGTNTEAFF; CDR3 DNA: TGTGCCAGCAGGACAGGGACGAACACTGAAGCTTTCTTT
V gene: TRBV28; D gene: NA; J gene: TRBJ1-2; clone size: NA; CDR3 protein: CASSLPGKYGYTF; CDR3 DNA: TGTGCCAGCAGTTTACCGGGGAAGTATGGCTACACCTTC
V gene: TRBV19; D gene: NA; J gene: TRBJ2-7; clone size: NA; CDR3 protein: CASSLSTDSSSYEQYF; CDR3 DNA: TGTGCCAGTAGTTTGAGCACGGACAGTAGCTCCTACGAGCAGTACTTC
V gene: TRBV9; D gene: NA; J gene: TRBJ2-7; clone size: NA; CDR3 protein: CASSPRPGGEQYF; CDR3 DNA: TGTGCCAGCAGCCCCAGACCCGGGGGCGAGCAGTACTTC
V gene: TRBV28; D gene: TRBD1; J gene: TRBJ2-2; clone size: NA; CDR3 protein: CASRGQADGELFF; CDR3 DNA: TGTGCCAGCAGGGGACAGGCCGACGGGGAGCTGTTTTTT
V gene: TRBV7-8; D gene: TRBD1; J gene: TRBJ2-7; clone size: NA; CDR3 protein: CASSLNGRGLYEQYF; CDR3 DNA: TGTGCCAGCAGCTTAAACGGCAGGGGGCTTTACGAGCAGTACTTC
V gene: TRBV6-6; D gene: NA; J gene: TRBJ1-4; clone size: NA; CDR3 protein: CASRPGPTAGEKLFF; CDR3 DNA: TGTGCCAGCAGACCTGGCCCAACCGCTGGGGAAAAACTGTTTTTT
V gene: TRBV6-5; D gene: NA; J gene: TRBJ2-7; clone size: NA; CDR3 protein: CATFGAGHHEQYF; CDR3 DNA: TGTGCCACCTTTGGGGCGGGACATCACGAGCAGTACTTC
V gene: TRBV30; D gene: NA; J gene: TRBJ1-2; clone size: NA; CDR3 protein: CAWMVAPNYGYTF; CDR3 DNA: TGTGCCTGGATGGTGGCTCCTAACTATGGCTACACCTTC
V gene: TRBV21-1; D gene: NA; J gene: TRBJ2-7; clone size: NA; CDR3 protein: CASSPGESPYEQYF; CDR3 DNA: TGTGCCAGCAGTCCAGGGGAATCCCCCTACGAGCAGTACTTC
V gene: TRBV28; D gene: NA; J gene: TRBJ1-5; clone size: few; CDR3 protein: CASSFGGNQPQHF; CDR3 DNA: TGTGCCAGCAGTTTTGGGGGGAATCAGCCCCAGCATTTT
V gene: TRBV15; D gene: TRBD1; J gene: TRBJ2-5; clone size: NA; CDR3 protein: CATSRDWVEGARTETQYF; CDR3 DNA: TGTGCCACCAGCAGAGATTGGGTAGAGGGGGCGCGAACGGAGACCCAGTACTTC
V gene: TRBV6-6; D gene: NA; J gene: TRBJ1-4; clone size: once; CDR3 protein: CASSLNRENEKLFF; CDR3 DNA: TGTGCCAGCAGTTTGAACAGGGAAAATGAAAAACTGTTTTTT
V gene: TRBV6-5; D gene: NA; J gene: TRBJ2-1; clone size: NA; CDR3 protein: CASSSPGATYNEQFF; CDR3 DNA: TGTGCCAGCAGTTCCCCGGGGGCCACCTACAATGAGCAGTTCTTC
V gene: TRBV4-1; D gene: NA; J gene: TRBJ2-1; clone size: few; CDR3 protein: CASSQLVGETYNEQFF; CDR3 DNA: TGCGCCAGCAGCCAATTGGTGGGGGAGACCTACAATGAGCAGTTCTTC
V gene: TRBV9; D gene: NA; J gene: TRBJ2-7; clone size: NA; CDR3 protein: CASSVGYGGGLYEQYF; CDR3 DNA: TGTGCCAGCAGCGTAGGGTACGGAGGGGGCTTGTACGAGCAGTACTTC
V gene: TRBV5-1; D gene: NA; J gene: TRBJ2-3; clone size: NA; CDR3 protein: CASSLEAPGGPTDTQYF; CDR3 DNA: TGCGCCAGCAGCTTGGAGGCGCCCGGGGGCCCTACAGATACGCAGTATTTT
V gene: TRBV5-6; D gene: TRBD2; J gene: TRBJ2-1; clone size: once; CDR3 protein: CASSLMGLAGYNEQFF; CDR3 DNA: TGTGCCAGCAGCCTCATGGGACTAGCGGGGTACAATGAGCAGTTCTTC
V gene: TRBV27; D gene: NA; J gene: TRBJ1-1; clone size: NA; CDR3 protein: CASSFNEAAEAFF; CDR3 DNA: TGTGCCAGCAGTTTTAATGAGGCCGCTGAAGCTTTCTTT
V gene: TRBV27; D gene: NA; J gene: TRBJ2-3; clone size: NA; CDR3 protein: CASSLWQSTDTQYF; CDR3 DNA: TGTGCCAGCAGTTTATGGCAGAGCACAGATACGCAGTATTTT
V gene: TRBV5-1; D gene: NA; J gene: TRBJ2-5; clone size: once; CDR3 protein: CASSLRQDERETQYF; CDR3 DNA: TGCGCCAGCAGCTTAAGACAAGACGAACGGGAGACCCAGTACTTC
V gene: TRBV5-6; D gene: NA; J gene: TRBJ1-1; clone size: NA; CDR3 protein: CASSLGFRTEAFF; CDR3 DNA: TGTGCCAGCAGCTTGGGGTTCAGGACTGAAGCTTTCTTT
V gene: TRBV30; D gene: TRBD1; J gene: TRBJ2-7; clone size: NA; CDR3 protein: CAWTRPTTGASSYEQYF; CDR3 DNA: TGTGCCTGGACTAGGCCTACGACAGGGGCCTCCTCCTACGAGCAGTACTTC
V gene: TRBV7-2; D gene: NA; J gene: TRBJ1-1; clone size: NA; CDR3 protein: CASSFEVSEAFF; CDR3 DNA: TGTGCCAGCAGCTTTGAGGTTTCTGAAGCTTTCTTT
V gene: TRBV25-1; D gene: TRBD1; J gene: TRBJ2-1; clone size: once; CDR3 protein: CASVGTDTYNEQFF; CDR3 DNA: TGTGCCAGCGTAGGGACAGACACCTACAATGAGCAGTTCTTC
V gene: TRBV10-3; D gene: NA; J gene: TRBJ1-5; clone size: NA; CDR3 protein: CAISGGQTNQPQHF; CDR3 DNA: TGTGCCATCAGTGGAGGACAGACCAATCAGCCCCAGCATTTT
V gene: TRBV5-1; D gene: NA; J gene: TRBJ1-2; clone size: once; CDR3 protein: CASSSIFRDAVSYGYTF; CDR3 DNA: TGCGCCAGCAGCTCAATCTTCCGGGACGCCGTTAGCTATGGCTACACCTTC
V gene: TRBV19; D gene: NA; J gene: TRBJ1-1; clone size: NA; CDR3 protein: CASSIVGGGRTEAFF; CDR3 DNA: TGTGCCAGTAGTATAGTGGGAGGGGGGCGGACTGAAGCTTTCTTT
V gene: TRBV9; D gene: TRBD1; J gene: TRBJ2-7; clone size: NA; CDR3 protein: CASSKAGTGGWLEQYF; CDR3 DNA: TGTGCCAGCAGCAAAGCCGGGACAGGGGGCTGGCTCGAGCAGTACTTC
V gene: TRBV25-1; D gene: NA; J gene: TRBJ2-1; clone size: NA; CDR3 protein: CASSVGTGGLYNEQFF; CDR3 DNA: TGTGCCAGCAGTGTGGGGACGGGGGGCCTCTACAATGAGCAGTTCTTC